Following are 3 T cell receptor beta chains from one sample sequenced in a study of blood T cell repertoires in COVID-19. TCRdb's table, derived via immunoSEQ multiplex PCR, lists solely in-frame clones and lacks some. The sample includes 200,000 to 250,000 clones, more than 70% of them seen just once. The sample comprised peripheral blood. These TCRs come from a woman aged 80 or over with acute or convalescent COVID-19.

This chain joins TRBV5-4 and TRBJ2-7; 8 bases agree with TRBD2. This CDR3 region has 14 residues. From germline, CDR1 is SGHNT and CDR2 YYREEE (reference sequence). The V and J ends lost 4 bases and 10 bases, in that order; junction bases with no gene match: 13. CDR3 nucleotide sequence: TGTGCCAGCAGCCCGCGCGGCCTAGCGGGTTTTCAGTACTTC. Encoded protein: CASSPRGLAGFQYF.

The J gene is TRBJ1-6, the V gene TRBV19; the D is unclear. Germline CDR1 and CDR2: LNHDA and SQIVND (reference sequence). The CDR3 covers 13 residues. V gave up 7 bases and J gave up 5 bases, with 9 bases separating them. The CDR3 protein is CASKDGNNSPLHF. The CDR3, as DNA: TGTGCCAGTAAGGACGGGAATAATTCACCCCTCCACTTT. The whole variable domain, filled in from reference TRBV19 and TRBJ1-6, reads DGGITQSPKYLFRKEGQNVTLSCEQNLNHDAMYWYRQDPGQGLRLIYYSQIVNDFQKGDIAEGYSVSREKKESFPLTVTSAQKNPTAFYLCASKDGNNSPLHFGNGTRLTVT.

The chain joins TRBV9 to TRBJ2-2; TRBD2 aligns across 9 bases. After removal of 6 bases from V and 1 base from J, the junction contained 10 bases not matched to a gene. The CDR3 totals 17 residues. The germline V gene has CDR1 SGDLS and CDR2 YYNGEE. The CDR3: CASKPPSGELNTGELFF. CDR3 coding DNA: TGTGCCAGCAAACCCCCTAGCGGGGAACTGAACACCGGGGAGCTGTTTTTT.